These T cell receptor beta chains were read from a single sample in a study of T cell responses to AZD1222 COVID-19 vaccine. The repertoire was sequenced with immunoSEQ multiplex PCR; TCRdb's copy has only in-frame clones and lacks some. The sample lists more than 120,000 clones; about 86% were seen once. The specimen was peripheral blood, collected 28 days after the second AZD1222 dose. Every receptor here comes from an adult who received the AZD1222 COVID-19 vaccine. The CDR3 runs from the conserved cysteine through the conserved F or W. D genes are given only for firm matches. Rows give clone size only sometimes, using once, few, many, or a class for an expanded clone.

d_call clone_size j_call v_call cdr3_aa cdr3_nt
- few TRBJ1-1 TRBV14 CASSPTRGTEAFF TGTGCCAGCAGCCCCACACGGGGCACTGAAGCTTTCTTT
- - TRBJ2-1 TRBV7-8 CASSLGPPSEQFF TGTGCCAGCAGCTTAGGACCCCCCAGTGAGCAGTTCTTC
- - TRBJ1-4 TRBV18 CASSRGLEEKLFF TGTGCCAGCTCTCGTGGACTAGAGGAAAAACTGTTTTTT
TRBD2 - TRBJ2-1 TRBV18 CASSPPKTSGYNEQFF TGTGCCAGCTCACCACCGAAGACTAGCGGATACAATGAGCAGTTCTTC
TRBD1 - TRBJ2-7 TRBV9 CASSFTRDSSYEQYF TGTGCCAGCAGCTTCACTCGGGACAGCTCCTACGAGCAGTACTTC
- - TRBJ2-1 TRBV30 CAWSEPPPWGSWDEQFF TGTGCCTGGAGCGAACCCCCCCCCTGGGGTTCTTGGGATGAGCAGTTCTTC
- - TRBJ1-1 TRBV11-2 CASSLAGLNTEAFF TGTGCCAGCAGCTTAGCAGGGTTGAACACTGAAGCTTTCTTT
- - TRBJ2-1 TRBV4-2 CASSQDWETPYNEQFF TGTGCCAGCAGCCAAGATTGGGAAACCCCCTACAATGAGCAGTTCTTC
- - TRBJ2-3 TRBV7-8 CASSLMGILADTQYF TGTGCCAGCAGCTTGATGGGAATTTTAGCAGATACGCAGTATTTT
- - TRBJ1-6 TRBV10-3 CAISVGVEGNSPLHF TGTGCCATCAGTGTGGGGGTTGAGGGCAATTCACCCCTCCACTTT
TRBD1 - TRBJ1-3 TRBV9 CASSVGGQGPGNTIYF TGTGCCAGCAGCGTAGGGGGACAGGGCCCTGGAAACACCATATATTTT
- once TRBJ2-5 TRBV19 CASSISGTETQYF TGTGCCAGTAGTATCAGCGGCACTGAGACCCAGTACTTC
- - TRBJ2-2 TRBV10-3 CAIKDTGELFF TGTGCCATCAAGGACACCGGGGAGCTGTTTTTT
TRBD2 - TRBJ2-1 TRBV7-6 CASSLARLAPYNEQFF TGTGCCAGCAGCTTAGCGCGACTAGCCCCCTACAATGAGCAGTTCTTC
- - TRBJ2-1 TRBV9 CASSALGTGAYNEQFF TGTGCCAGCAGCGCCCTCGGAACGGGGGCGTACAATGAGCAGTTCTTC
TRBD2 - TRBJ2-1 TRBV19 CASKTSGVPGGEQFF TGTGCCAGTAAAACTAGCGGGGTTCCGGGAGGTGAGCAGTTCTTC
- - TRBJ2-7 TRBV7-8 CASSLMGRNEQYF TGTGCCAGCAGCTTAATGGGACGGAACGAGCAGTACTTC
- - TRBJ1-4 TRBV5-1 CASSPMGGWEKLFF TGCGCCAGCAGCCCGATGGGGGGTTGGGAAAAACTGTTTTTT
- - TRBJ1-5 TRBV6-5 CASRAFSNQPQHF TGTGCCAGCAGGGCCTTTTCCAATCAGCCCCAGCATTTT
- once TRBJ2-5 TRBV7-6 CASSLASGSAGETQYF TGTGCCAGCAGCTTAGCAAGCGGTTCCGCTGGGGAGACCCAGTACTTC
- once TRBJ1-5 TRBV3-1/TRBV3-2 CASSQGSNQPQHF TGTGCCAGCAGCCAGGGATCCAATCAGCCCCAGCATTTT
TRBD1 - TRBJ2-3 TRBV29-1 CSVEKGQATDTQYF TGCAGCGTTGAGAAGGGACAGGCCACAGATACGCAGTATTTT
- - TRBJ2-5 TRBV3-1/TRBV3-2 CASSQAWGLGETQYF TGTGCCAGCAGCCAAGCATGGGGGTTAGGGGAGACCCAGTACTTC
TRBD2 - TRBJ2-3 TRBV5-1 CASSSKIAGASPDTQYF TGCGCCAGCAGCTCTAAAATAGCGGGAGCGTCTCCAGATACGCAGTATTTT
TRBD1 - TRBJ2-2 TRBV6-5 CASSYFGTGTGELFF TGTGCCAGCAGTTACTTCGGGACAGGGACCGGGGAGCTGTTTTTT
- - TRBJ1-2 TRBV6-5 CASSYGGRGVNYGYTF TGTGCCAGCAGTTACGGGGGGCGCGGCGTGAACTATGGCTACACCTTC
- once TRBJ1-1 TRBV6-6 CASSGYLNTEAFF TGTGCCAGCAGCGGATACTTGAACACTGAAGCTTTCTTT
- once TRBJ2-3 TRBV27 CASSLLRSGTDTQYF TGTGCCAGCAGTTTATTGCGGTCGGGCACAGATACGCAGTATTTT
TRBD1 - TRBJ2-3 TRBV5-1 CASSFFGQGASDTQYF TGCGCCAGCAGTTTTTTCGGACAGGGGGCCTCAGATACGCAGTATTTT
- - TRBJ1-5 TRBV6-5 CASTVKGGDQPQHF TGTGCCAGCACTGTCAAGGGAGGGGATCAGCCCCAGCATTTT
- - TRBJ2-5 TRBV5-1 CASSFSDPLFTRQETQYF TGCGCCAGCAGCTTTTCCGACCCCCTATTCACCCGACAAGAGACCCAGTACTTC
- - TRBJ2-7 TRBV21-1 CASSQARATYEQYF TGTGCCAGCAGCCAAGCTAGGGCAACCTACGAGCAGTACTTC